This T cell receptor beta chain was retrieved from a study of T cell responses to AZD1222 COVID-19 vaccine (dated by TCRdb to 2020 to 2022). Regarding the study in general: A total of approximately 240 trial participants underwent TCR sequencing, of whom about 210 had received two doses of AZD1222 and some 26 had received two doses of the MenACWY control vaccine. Trial participants were enrolled by age into subgroups of 18-55, 56-69 and 70-plus years, and about 150, 27 and 61 TCR-sequenced participants, respectively, were included in these subgroups.

The sample's time point, from its label and the paper: about 28 days (+/-7) after the second vaccine dose. AZD1222 recipients with second doses at about 4 weeks or about 12 weeks were pooled, because spike-specific TCR depth and breadth did not differ between schedules. Samples from vaccinated people were obtained from the UK trials COV001 and COV002, which included a single-blind randomized controlled phase 2/3 trial of AZD1222 (ChAdOx1 nCoV-19) in healthy adults. For TCRbeta chain sequencing, PBMC samples from trial participants were taken at day 0 and at day 28 after the second dose. The CDR3 regions of human TCRbeta chains were analyzed by immunosequencing. The authors' analysis ran thus. TCRs in the repertoires were matched against a reference library of SARS-CoV-2-specific TCRs that had been generated with the MIRA antigen-specificity platform. Breadth meant the fraction of unique TCRs that were SARS-CoV-2-associated, whereas depth meant the fraction of total T cells that were SARS-CoV-2-associated. Using the MIRA data, every spike-specific TCR was mapped to the spike region that the TCR reacted to and assigned to either a CD4 or a CD8 class. Log10-transformed breadth and depth values were compared by one-way ANOVA with Sidak's multiple comparisons tests. TCRdb holds this immuneACCESS table with in-frame rearrangements only. Some clones are missing; in checked studies, unresolved V genes explain under half, and the rest has no known cause. D and trimming come from the DNA, and the V and J calls and clone size come from that table. In all, the sample holds 85,000 to 120,000 clones, and about 90% of those were seen once. Of the sample, approximately 8.2% is held by the ten largest clones.

As concerns this clone: The specificity of this receptor is unknown. No base quality information exists; no much larger clone differs at one position.

The full study reports these points: A significant rise in spike-specific TCR breadth and depth was observed after two AZD1222 doses relative to day 0 and relative to MenACWY recipients. Epitopes outside the regions mutated in the B.1.351 and B.1.1.7 variants were reportedly recognized by nearly half of the unique spike-specific TCRs. Because no samples from the day 14 peak response were available, repertoires could be characterized only after the peak T cell response. The whole spike protein was spanned by vaccine-associated CD4 TCRs, and dominant responses were seen in regions 160-218 and 743-854. Most participants were white British and females outnumbered males, and the authors suggested that clonal diversity may have been underestimated. The 56-69-year group was small, and its depth increase did not reach significance, likely because of low power. Only six AZD1222 recipients were SARS-CoV-2 seropositive at baseline, limiting conclusions about previously exposed vaccinees.

The CDR3 holds 16 amino acids from the cysteine to the phenylalanine. Of the read, only the CDR3 DNA is kept; its 48 bases are in frame from base 1. Taken from the germline V gene (reference sequence), the CDR1 and CDR2 loops are SEHNR and FQNEAQ. Trimming removed 7 bases from V and 7 bases from J, leaving 26 bases between the germline ends. The specimen was peripheral blood, collected 28 days after the second AZD1222 dose. This clonotype was obtained from an adult who received the AZD1222 COVID-19 vaccine. The chain is assembled from TRBV7-9 and TRBJ2-7, with TRBD2 tentatively as D gene (6 bases match). The DNA sequence is TGTGCCAGCACTGGTTTCGCGGGACCGACCCTCTGGGAGCAGTACTTC. This is translated as CASTGFAGPTLWEQYF.